One sample yielded the 17 T cell receptor beta chains listed below, sequenced in a study of shared clonotypes between healthy human individuals. Clones were sequenced by immunoSEQ multiplex PCR, and TCRdb holds only the in-frame ones, with some missing. The sample consists of approximately 600,000 clones, approximately 95% of them appearing once. The naive CD8 population came from CD45RO-negative cells selected for CCR7, without terminally differentiated effector memory CD45RA+ cells. Sequenced input: naive CD8+ T cells sorted from blood. The source is a woman younger than 45 in good health.

J is TRBJ2-2 and V is TRBV7-6, with a tentative D call TRBD1 (5 bases). CDR3 length: 14 residues. Trimming pared 1 base from V and 4 bases from J, leaving 7 bases between. The germline gives CDR1 SGHVS, CDR2 FNYEAQ. The DNA for the CDR3 is TGTGCCAGCAGCTTAGACAGGAGCACCGGGGAGCTGTTTTTT. Translated: CASSLDRSTGELFF.

The rearrangement links TRBV28 to TRBJ1-5; D possibly corresponds to TRBD1 (6 bases). The CDR3 contains 19 residues. Deletions cut 2 bases from V and 0 bases from J, with 20 bases between. Germline CDR1 and CDR2: MDHEN and SYDVKM. CDR3 nucleotides: TGTGCCAGCAGTTTACCTACAAATACCGGGACAATTAGCAATCAGCCCCAGCATTTT. Translating it yields CASSLPTNTGTISNQPQHF.

V gene TRBV6-1 combines with J gene TRBJ1-2; 9 bases map to TRBD1. V shed 2 bases, J shed 6 bases, and the junction held 7 bases outside the gene matches. Per the germline V gene, CDR1 is MNHNS and CDR2 is SASEGT. CDR3 length: 15 residues. The CDR3 region has the DNA TGTGCCAGCAGTGAACTCTGGGGACAGGGAAATGGCTACACCTTC. Encoded protein: CASSELWGQGNGYTF.

V gene TRBV13 combines with J gene TRBJ2-7, with 13 positions matching TRBD2. Losses at the gene ends were 2 bases for V and 5 bases for J; bases not matched to a gene: 6. This CDR3 region has 16 residues. Looked up from germline, CDR1 is PRHDT and CDR2 is FYEKMQ (reference sequence). CDR3 region: CASSLWGLAGKDEQYF. In DNA, the CDR3 is TGTGCCAGCAGCTTATGGGGACTAGCGGGAAAGGACGAGCAGTACTTC.

This clone was picked up one time. This chain connects TRBV5-5 to TRBJ2-2; D is unresolved. The germline gives CDR1 SGHKS, CDR2 YYEKEE (reference sequence). V lost 5 bases to trimming and J lost 1 base, with 15 bases between them. The CDR3 extends over 16 amino acids. The CDR3 bases are TGTGCCAGCAGTAACTCCGGGCGGCAGAACACCGGGGAGCTGTTTTTT. Residues: CASSNSGRQNTGELFF.

The DNA of the CDR3 is TGTGCCAGCAGCCCTCAGGACATCTACGAGCAGTACTTC. This encodes CASSPQDIYEQYF. The chain uses TRBV14 and TRBJ2-7; a weak D match, TRBD1 (5 bases). The CDR3 length is 13 residues. Trimming left V 4 bases short and J 3 bases short, with 10 bases between. Germline CDR1 and CDR2: SGHDN and FVKESK.

This clone was recorded a few times. Other DNA sequences in the same sample also yield this CDR3. V and J are TRBV7-9 and TRBJ2-7; D is possibly TRBD2 (7 bases). Trimming pared 5 bases from V and 7 bases from J, leaving 9 bases between. Per germline, CDR1 SEHNR and CDR2 FQNEAQ (reference sequence). This CDR3 is 11 amino acids long. The CDR3 DNA reads TGTGCCAGCAGCAGGGGGGGAGAGCAGTACTTC. Amino acid sequence: CASSRGGEQYF. The entire variable domain, with the rest obtained from reference TRBV7-9 and TRBJ2-7, is as follows: DTGVSQNPRHKITKRGQNVTFRCDPISEHNRLYWYRQTLGQGPEFLTYFQNEAQLEKSRLLSDRFSAERPKGSFSTLEIQRTEQGDSAMYLCASSRGGEQYFGPGTRLTVT.

The chain links TRBV5-8 to TRBJ2-7; D remains unclear. Trimming shortened V by 1 base and J by 2 bases, and 4 bases separated the two germline ends. The CDR3 loop spans 12 amino acids. CDR1 is SGHTS and CDR2 is YDEGEE in the germline V gene. The CDR3 DNA reads TGTGCCAGCAGCTTGTTGGCCTACGAGCAGTACTTC. It translates to CASSLLAYEQYF.

The V call is TRBV7-9, the J call TRBJ2-5; 10 positions agree with TRBD1. From germline, CDR1 is SEHNR and CDR2 FQNEAQ (reference sequence). V lost 3 bases and J lost 4; bases outside the gene matches: 2. CDR3 size: 14 residues. DNA of the CDR3: TGTGCCAGCAGCTTCGGACAGGGGGTAGAGACCCAGTACTTC. This encodes CASSFGQGVETQYF.

The sample holds a few counts of this clone. This rearrangement joins TRBV28 to TRBJ1-1; D not resolved. CDR1 MDHEN and CDR2 SYDVKM come from the germline V gene. V lost 2 bases to trimming and J lost 3 bases, with 7 bases between them. The CDR3 is made up of 13 amino acids. The CDR3 protein is CASSLRVDTEAFF. CDR3 nucleotides: TGTGCCAGCAGTTTAAGGGTGGACACTGAAGCTTTCTTT.

The chain uses TRBV4-1 and TRBJ1-1; perhaps TRBD1 as D (6 bases). Germline V gene lookup returns CDR1 MGHRA and CDR2 YSYEKL. Trimming took 0 bases from V and 2 from J, leaving 19 bases between them. The CDR3 extends over 18 amino acids. As DNA, the CDR3 is TGCGCCAGCAGCCAAGAGCCCTGGACAGTCAGCATTAACACTGAAGCTTTCTTT. Its translation: CASSQEPWTVSINTEAFF.

The J gene is TRBJ1-3, the V gene TRBV7-2; D is uncertain. Germline values: CDR1 SGHTA, CDR2 FQGNSA. This CDR3 contains 17 residues. Trimming removed 3 bases at V and 0 bases at J, with 15 bases between. The CDR3 coding sequence is TGTGCCAGCAGCTTCCCCCCGTGGCACCTCTCTGGAAACACCATATATTTT. Residues: CASSFPPWHLSGNTIYF. The full variable domain, its missing parts supplied by reference TRBV7-2 and TRBJ1-3, is GAGVSQSPSNKVTEKGKDVELRCDPISGHTALYWYRQSLGQGLEFLIYFQGNSAPDKSGLPSDRFSAERTGGSVSTLTIQRTQQEDSAVYLCASSFPPWHLSGNTIYFGEGSWLTVV.

The gene calls are TRBV18 and TRBJ2-7, with no clear D. The CDR3 is made up of 12 amino acids. Germline V gene lookup returns CDR1 KGHSH and CDR2 LQKENI. V was pared by 4 bases and J by 4 bases, with 8 bases between. CDR3 DNA: TGTGCCAGCTCACTTGACCTATACGAGCAGTACTTC. Translated: CASSLDLYEQYF.

Points on this clone: The germline gene is not matched at one end of the junction; a read error may be the cause. CDR3 bases: TGTGCCAGCAGCGAAGACAGGAACTCCTACGAGCAGTACTTC. Its protein is CASSEDRNSYEQYF. The chain has TRBV14 and TRBJ2-7; D is possibly TRBD1 (6 bases). From germline, CDR1 is SGHDN and CDR2 FVKESK. There are 14 residues in the CDR3.

This CDR3 is CASSQDLVGGAHYEQYF. As DNA, the CDR3 is TGTGCCAGCAGCCAAGATCTAGTGGGGGGCGCTCACTACGAGCAGTACTTC. The chain carries TRBV14 and TRBJ2-7; D assignment may be TRBD1 or TRBD2 (6 bases each). The germline V gene has CDR1 SGHDN and CDR2 FVKESK. The CDR3 extends over 17 amino acids. V lost 0 bases and J lost 3, with 18 bases in between.

The rearrangement uses TRBV19 and TRBJ2-7; the match to TRBD1 covers 10 bases. This CDR3 has 15 residues. V lost 9 bases and J lost 3; bases outside the gene matches: 11. Germline assignment: CDR1 LNHDA and CDR2 SQIVND (reference sequence). CDR3 loop: CASGDLTGGFYEQYF. The CDR3 DNA is TGTGCCAGCGGGGACTTGACAGGGGGCTTCTACGAGCAGTACTTC.

V gene TRBV6-1 combines with J gene TRBJ1-1, with a weak D call TRBD1 (5 bases). The CDR3 contains 13 residues. Trimming took off 5 bases at V and 1 base at J, with 8 bases between the two ends. Per germline, CDR1 MNHNS and CDR2 SASEGT. In nucleotides, the CDR3 is TGTGCCAGCAGTTATACAGGGAACACTGAAGCTTTCTTT. Translating it yields CASSYTGNTEAFF.